Following are 26 T cell receptor beta chains from one sample sequenced in a study of shared clonotypes between healthy human individuals. TCRdb's copy holds only in-frame clones and misses some; the assay was immunoSEQ multiplex PCR. The data show about 1.5 million clones, under 99% seen once. The source material was naive CD4+ T cells sorted from blood. The subset denotes: CD45RA+ positively selected. These receptors all come from a man in his thirties or forties in good health.

V gene TRBV5-4 combines with J gene TRBJ2-1, with no clear D. Germline loops: CDR1 SGHNT, CDR2 YYREEE (reference sequence). The V end lost 0 bases, the J end lost 8 bases, and 9 bases lay between the germline ends. This CDR3 has 13 amino acids. CDR3 residues: CASSLGLGDEQFF. The CDR3 nucleotides read TGTGCCAGCAGCTTGGGTTTGGGCGATGAGCAGTTCTTC.

This chain links TRBV27 with TRBJ2-7; possible D gene TRBD1, 5 bases. This CDR3 spans 13 amino acids. Deletions cut 3 bases from V and 5 bases from J, with 11 bases between. Germline loops: CDR1 MNHEY, CDR2 SMNVEV (reference sequence). CDR3 amino acids: CASSFTRVNEQYF. As DNA, the CDR3 is TGTGCCAGCAGTTTCACCAGGGTGAACGAGCAGTACTTC.

This chain connects TRBV7-9 to TRBJ2-7, with D uncertain. V shed 5 bases and J shed 2 bases, with 13 bases lying between them. Germline loops: CDR1 SEHNR, CDR2 FQNEAQ (reference sequence). This CDR3 has 14 amino acids. The CDR3 sequence is CASSVFPVTYEQYF. In DNA form, the CDR3 reads TGTGCCAGCAGCGTATTTCCAGTCACCTACGAGCAGTACTTC. Filled out from reference TRBV7-9 and TRBJ2-7, the complete variable domain reads DTGVSQNPRHKITKRGQNVTFRCDPISEHNRLYWYRQTLGQGPEFLTYFQNEAQLEKSRLLSDRFSAERPKGSFSTLEIQRTEQGDSAMYLCASSVFPVTYEQYFGPGTRLTVT.

The CDR3 is CASSPQAGSNTGELFF. The CDR3 DNA reads as TGTGCCAGCTCACCACAAGCGGGCTCGAACACCGGGGAGCTGTTTTTT. This chain links TRBV18 with TRBJ2-2, with D possibly matching TRBD2 (6 bases). This CDR3 region has 16 residues. Between the trimmed V and J ends, which lost 1 base and 0 bases, there was a span of 9 bases. The germline gives CDR1 KGHSH, CDR2 LQKENI.

The CDR3 loop reads CAIRRPGTGLGEEQYF. For the CDR3, the DNA is TGTGCCATCAGGCGACCGGGGACAGGGCTGGGGGAGGAGCAGTACTTC. The chain has TRBV10-3 and TRBJ2-7, with 9 bases that match TRBD1. Germline V gives CDR1 ENHRY, CDR2 SYGVKD. The CDR3 spans 16 residues. V shed 6 bases and J 7 bases; nucleotides not matched to a gene: 16.

V usage is TRBV28 and J usage is TRBJ1-2; 8 bases fit TRBD1. CDR1 MDHEN and CDR2 SYDVKM come from the germline V gene. This CDR3 spans 13 amino acids. Unmatched junction bases numbered 3, after V lost 3 bases and J lost 6 bases. This CDR3 is CASSFPGGDGYTF. CDR3 DNA sequence: TGTGCCAGCAGTTTTCCAGGGGGCGATGGCTACACCTTC.

The rearrangement uses TRBV5-6 and TRBJ2-7; 7 bases are a match to TRBD1. The CDR3 runs to 14 residues. Looked up from germline, CDR1 is SGHDT and CDR2 is YYEEEE. The ends lost 0 bases at V and 3 bases at J; junction bases unmatched: 3. CDR3 nucleotide sequence: TGTGCCAGCAGCTTGGGGACAGGCCTCTACGAGCAGTACTTC. Its protein is CASSLGTGLYEQYF. The full variable domain, rest sourced from reference TRBV5-6 and TRBJ2-7, is DAGVTQSPTHLIKTRGQQVTLRCSPKSGHDTVSWYQQALGQGPQFIFQYYEEEERQRGNFPDRFSGHQFPNYSSELNVNALLLGDSALYLCASSLGTGLYEQYFGPGTRLTVT.

This sequence joins TRBV28 and TRBJ2-7; D remains ambiguous. Trimming pared 2 bases from V and 2 bases from J, leaving 10 bases between. There are 14 residues in the CDR3. Germline-derived CDR1 and CDR2 are MDHEN and SYDVKM. The CDR3 DNA reads as TGTGCCAGCAGTTTAGTCTCCTATGCCTACGAGCAGTACTTC. It codes for CASSLVSYAYEQYF.

The chain is built from TRBV2 and TRBJ2-1; D call uncertain. Trimming shortened V by 1 base and J by 4 bases, and 11 bases separated the two germline ends. Germline loops: CDR1 SNHLY, CDR2 FYNNEI. This CDR3 spans 15 amino acids. CDR3 bases: TGTGCCAGCAGTGAAGGCAAAGCAACATACAATGAGCAGTTCTTC. Translation: CASSEGKATYNEQFF.

V is TRBV30 and J is TRBJ2-1, with D possibly matching TRBD1 (6 bases). With 1 base removed from V and 3 bases from J, the gap between germline ends came to 13 bases. This CDR3 spans 15 amino acids. Looked up from germline, CDR1 is GTSNPN and CDR2 is SVGIG (reference sequence). In DNA, the CDR3 is TGTGCCTGGAGTGAACTGGGGGCCCACTACAATGAGCAGTTCTTC. As protein: CAWSELGAHYNEQFF.

The J gene is TRBJ1-2, the V gene TRBV4-1; 9 positions match TRBD1. The CDR3 extends over 16 amino acids. V was clipped by 4 bases and J by 8 bases; unmatched bases: 14. Germline values: CDR1 MGHRA, CDR2 YSYEKL. The CDR3 protein is CASSPRQGDPSDGYTF. CDR3 nucleotide sequence: TGCGCCAGCAGCCCAAGACAGGGGGACCCGTCAGACGGCTACACCTTC.

The chain couples TRBV5-6 to TRBJ2-7; TRBD2 might be the D (5 bases). The CDR3 is made up of 13 amino acids. Looked up from germline, CDR1 is SGHDT and CDR2 is YYEEEE. V lost 4 bases, J lost 6 bases, and 14 bases lay in between. Here the CDR3 DNA reads TGTGCCAGCAGCCGCCCCCTCCGGGGCGAGCAGTACTTC. It encodes CASSRPLRGEQYF. Together with reference TRBV5-6 and TRBJ2-7, the CDR3 gives the full variable domain: DAGVTQSPTHLIKTRGQQVTLRCSPKSGHDTVSWYQQALGQGPQFIFQYYEEEERQRGNFPDRFSGHQFPNYSSELNVNALLLGDSALYLCASSRPLRGEQYFGPGTRLTVT.

As regards this clone: At one end the junction does not follow the germline gene, possibly because of a read error. The chain uses TRBV7-7 and TRBJ2-1; 9 bases match TRBD2. CDR3 length: 15 residues. Looked up from germline, CDR1 is SSHAT and CDR2 is FNYEAQ (reference sequence). The CDR3 is CASSPLAGGPGEQFF. CDR3 DNA sequence: TGTGCTAGCAGCCCGCTTGCGGGAGGGCCTGGTGAGCAGTTCTTC.

The rearrangement uses TRBV5-4 and TRBJ2-5; D not resolved. The CDR3 covers 13 residues. CDR1 is SGHNT, CDR2 YYREEE, per germline (reference sequence). Trimming shortened V by 0 bases and J by 4 bases, and 7 bases separated the two germline ends. Here the CDR3 DNA reads TGTGCCAGCAGCTTGGACGGACCAGAGACCCAGTACTTC. It is translated as CASSLDGPETQYF.

This sequence joins TRBV13 and TRBJ1-2; unclear D gene. The V end was cut by 6 bases, the J end by 8 bases, with 13 bases between. The V gene's germline CDR1 is PRHDT and CDR2 FYEKMQ (reference sequence). There are 12 residues in the CDR3. CDR3 region: CASSGSGEGYTF. The CDR3 coding sequence is TGTGCCAGCAGTGGGTCCGGGGAAGGCTACACCTTC.

This chain joins TRBV19 and TRBJ1-5; D is ambiguous. The CDR3 length is 15 residues. V was shortened by 0 bases and J by 0 bases, with 6 bases between the two germline ends. Germline lookup yields CDR1 LNHDA and CDR2 SQIVND (reference sequence). CDR3 protein: CASSIEPYSNQPQHF. As DNA, the CDR3 is TGTGCCAGTAGTATAGAACCGTATAGCAATCAGCCCCAGCATTTT.

The rearrangement uses TRBV18 and TRBJ2-7; 9 positions agree with TRBD1. V gave up 3 bases and J gave up 2 bases; unmatched junction bases: 5. CDR3 size: 15 residues. Germline values: CDR1 KGHSH, CDR2 LQKENI. CDR3 nucleotides: TGTGCCAGCTCACCTACGGGGACAGGGACCTACGAGCAGTACTTC. Translating gives CASSPTGTGTYEQYF.

The genes are TRBV28 and TRBJ2-2; perhaps D is TRBD1 or TRBD2 (5 bases each). Germline CDR1 and CDR2: MDHEN and SYDVKM. The CDR3 length is 15 residues. V was shortened by 3 bases and J by 5 bases, with 13 bases between the two germline ends. CDR3 in amino acids: CASSFRDPLTGELFF. DNA of the CDR3: TGTGCCAGCAGTTTTCGGGACCCGTTAACCGGGGAGCTGTTTTTT.

The chain uses TRBV5-1 and TRBJ2-1, with 7 bases aligning to TRBD2. The CDR3 has 17 residues. Per the germline V gene, CDR1 is SGHRS and CDR2 is YFSETQ. J lost 6 bases, V lost 3 bases, and 15 bases had no gene match. CDR3 region: CASSSAGANRSPNEQFF. The CDR3 coding sequence is TGCGCCAGCAGCTCCGCGGGAGCAAATCGCTCTCCCAATGAGCAGTTCTTC.

The rearrangement links TRBV5-6 to TRBJ1-1; tentative D call: TRBD1 (6 bases). V gave up 0 bases and J gave up 11 bases, with 14 bases separating them. The CDR3 is 13 residues long. Germline assignment: CDR1 SGHDT and CDR2 YYEEEE. The CDR3 here is CASSLVMGGEAFF. In nucleotides, the CDR3 is TGTGCCAGCAGCTTGGTGATGGGGGGCGAGGCTTTCTTT. The full variable domain, in which reference TRBV5-6 and TRBJ1-1 provide the parts outside the CDR3, is DAGVTQSPTHLIKTRGQQVTLRCSPKSGHDTVSWYQQALGQGPQFIFQYYEEEERQRGNFPDRFSGHQFPNYSSELNVNALLLGDSALYLCASSLVMGGEAFFGQGTRLTVV.

The V and J genes are TRBV14 and TRBJ2-1; D call uncertain. Germline V lookup: CDR1 SGHDN, CDR2 FVKESK. V lost 4 bases and J 4 bases, leaving 8 bases between the germline ends. The CDR3 is made up of 13 amino acids. The CDR3 DNA follows: TGTGCCAGCAGCCCGAGGATGTACAATGAGCAGTTCTTC. It is translated as CASSPRMYNEQFF.

This clone has just a few counts. The chain employs TRBV6-1 and TRBJ1-1; maybe TRBD1 (5 bases). The germline CDR1 and CDR2 sequences are MNHNS and SASEGT. CDR3 length equals 13 residues. Trimming shortened V by 3 bases and J by 3 bases, and 8 bases separated the two germline ends. CDR3: CASSEGEYTEAFF. As DNA, the CDR3 is TGTGCCAGCAGTGAGGGGGAGTACACTGAAGCTTTCTTT.

Concerning this clone: The sample holds other DNA sequences that translate to the same CDR3. The chain links TRBV5-4 to TRBJ2-3; D is ambiguous. V lost 4 bases and J 0 bases, leaving 9 bases between the germline ends. Germline lookup yields CDR1 SGHNT and CDR2 YYREEE (reference sequence). The CDR3 has 14 residues. CDR3 amino acids: CASSPTSSTDTQYF. The CDR3 coding sequence is TGTGCCAGCAGCCCCACCTCTAGCACAGATACGCAGTATTTT.

This clone was observed once. The rearrangement joins TRBV15 to TRBJ1-5, with TRBD1 matching 8 bases. Germline trimming cut 5 bases from V and 5 bases from J; bases unmatched to any gene: 2. The CDR3 has 13 amino acids. The germline CDR1 and CDR2 sequences are LNHNV and YYDKDF (reference sequence). CDR3 region: CATSAGGDQPQHF. As DNA, the CDR3 is TGTGCCACCAGCGCAGGGGGCGATCAGCCCCAGCATTTT.

This sequence joins TRBV5-1 and TRBJ1-1, with D maybe TRBD1 (6 bases). The V gene lost 3 bases and the J gene lost 6 bases, with 12 bases spanning the gap. The CDR3 length is 13 residues. Germline assignment: CDR1 SGHRS and CDR2 YFSETQ. Here the CDR3 DNA reads TGCGCCAGCAGCTCGACAGGTAACTCTGAAGCTTTCTTT. It yields the protein CASSSTGNSEAFF.

A single count supports this clone. The chain couples TRBV7-2 to TRBJ2-5; a weak D match, TRBD1 (6 bases). This CDR3 contains 16 residues. The germline gives CDR1 SGHTA, CDR2 FQGNSA. V was shortened by 6 bases and J by 5 bases, with 22 bases between the two germline ends. The CDR3 spells CASSPTLVPGDETQYF. CDR3 coding DNA: TGTGCCAGCAGTCCCACCCTTGTTCCAGGGGATGAGACCCAGTACTTC.